A selection of T cell receptor beta chains follows, all from one sample in a study of T cell responses to AZD1222 COVID-19 vaccine. Assay used: immunoSEQ multiplex PCR; TCRdb lists only in-frame clones, some missing. The table lists about 140,000 clones, roughly 93% of them singletons. This material consisted of peripheral blood, taken 28 days after the second AZD1222 dose. These TCRs come from an adult who received the AZD1222 COVID-19 vaccine. Both conserved end residues are part of each CDR3. Fields, in order: CDR3 DNA, CDR3 protein, D gene, V gene, clone size, J gene. A D gene is named only where the DNA matches it firmly. Rows may omit the clone size; those that give it use once, few, many or a size class.

TGTGCCAGCTCACCGCTGGAACAGGGGTCTGGAAACACCATATATTTT,CASSPLEQGSGNTIYF,TRBD1,TRBV18,NA,TRBJ1-3
TGTGCCACACACCCCCTAGGCCTAGACAGTACGGGCGGGGTTAAAGAGACCCAGTACTTC,CATHPLGLDSTGGVKETQYF,NA,TRBV24-1,NA,TRBJ2-5
TGTGCCAGCAGAGTCCGAGGCCATGAGCAGTTCTTC,CASRVRGHEQFF,NA,TRBV3-1/TRBV3-2,once,TRBJ2-1
TGCGCCAGCACCACCGGGACAGTGGATTCACCCCTCCACTTT,CASTTGTVDSPLHF,TRBD1,TRBV5-1,once,TRBJ1-6
TGTGCCATCAGTGAAGACGACCAGCCTTCTAACTATGGCTACACCTTC,CAISEDDQPSNYGYTF,NA,TRBV10-3,NA,TRBJ1-2
TGCAGCGTCTCTGGTGGGGTTTTTAGCACAGATACGCAGTATTTT,CSVSGGVFSTDTQYF,NA,TRBV29-1,NA,TRBJ2-3
TGCAGCGTCCTTCGGGGGGGAAACACTGAAGCTTTCTTT,CSVLRGGNTEAFF,NA,TRBV29-1,NA,TRBJ1-1
TGTGCCAGCATCGAGACAGGGGTGGGCACTGAAGCTTTCTTT,CASIETGVGTEAFF,TRBD1,TRBV27,NA,TRBJ1-1
TGCGCCAGCAGAGACCCCGGGACTAGCTCCGATACGCAGTATTTT,CASRDPGTSSDTQYF,TRBD2,TRBV5-1,NA,TRBJ2-3
TGTGCCAGCAGCCAAACACCTGGGGGAACTGAAGCTTTCTTT,CASSQTPGGTEAFF,NA,TRBV3-1/TRBV3-2,NA,TRBJ1-1
TGTGCCAGCAGTCAGGACCAGGTCTCCACCTTC,CASSQDQVSTF,NA,TRBV2,NA,TRBJ1-2